Here is one TCR beta chain with its context. Its antigen remains unidentified. Germline trimming cut 3 bases from V and 3 bases from J; bases unmatched to any gene: 5. Germline V gene lookup returns CDR1 SGHAT and CDR2 FQNNGV. The CDR3 spans 14 residues. The PCR ran on 60 Vbeta and 13 Jbeta primers. Measured with immunoSEQ multiplex PCR; TCRdb has only the in-frame clones, and not every one. The sample comprises 120,000 to 150,000 clones, 60% to 85% of which are singletons, and approximately 13% rests with the top ten. This sample is drawn from a study of cytomegalovirus exposure and HLA in healthy donors. Overall study results and limits: Accurate HLA-A and HLA-B prediction from TCR beta sequences was reported for most subjects. An analysis was carried out at a later point. It showed that HLA-associated TCR beta chains were more clonally expanded than equally common non-associated chains.

Likely unrecorded immune exposures existed in these nominally healthy donors. Material: PBMCs. The chain couples TRBV11-2 to TRBJ2-7, with TRBD2 matching 7 bases. The TCR originated in a man between 35 and 55 years old in good health and CMV-seropositive. This CDR3 is CASSLTGGVYEQYF. CDR3 coding DNA: TGTGCCAGCAGCTTGACGGGAGGTGTCTACGAGCAGTACTTC.